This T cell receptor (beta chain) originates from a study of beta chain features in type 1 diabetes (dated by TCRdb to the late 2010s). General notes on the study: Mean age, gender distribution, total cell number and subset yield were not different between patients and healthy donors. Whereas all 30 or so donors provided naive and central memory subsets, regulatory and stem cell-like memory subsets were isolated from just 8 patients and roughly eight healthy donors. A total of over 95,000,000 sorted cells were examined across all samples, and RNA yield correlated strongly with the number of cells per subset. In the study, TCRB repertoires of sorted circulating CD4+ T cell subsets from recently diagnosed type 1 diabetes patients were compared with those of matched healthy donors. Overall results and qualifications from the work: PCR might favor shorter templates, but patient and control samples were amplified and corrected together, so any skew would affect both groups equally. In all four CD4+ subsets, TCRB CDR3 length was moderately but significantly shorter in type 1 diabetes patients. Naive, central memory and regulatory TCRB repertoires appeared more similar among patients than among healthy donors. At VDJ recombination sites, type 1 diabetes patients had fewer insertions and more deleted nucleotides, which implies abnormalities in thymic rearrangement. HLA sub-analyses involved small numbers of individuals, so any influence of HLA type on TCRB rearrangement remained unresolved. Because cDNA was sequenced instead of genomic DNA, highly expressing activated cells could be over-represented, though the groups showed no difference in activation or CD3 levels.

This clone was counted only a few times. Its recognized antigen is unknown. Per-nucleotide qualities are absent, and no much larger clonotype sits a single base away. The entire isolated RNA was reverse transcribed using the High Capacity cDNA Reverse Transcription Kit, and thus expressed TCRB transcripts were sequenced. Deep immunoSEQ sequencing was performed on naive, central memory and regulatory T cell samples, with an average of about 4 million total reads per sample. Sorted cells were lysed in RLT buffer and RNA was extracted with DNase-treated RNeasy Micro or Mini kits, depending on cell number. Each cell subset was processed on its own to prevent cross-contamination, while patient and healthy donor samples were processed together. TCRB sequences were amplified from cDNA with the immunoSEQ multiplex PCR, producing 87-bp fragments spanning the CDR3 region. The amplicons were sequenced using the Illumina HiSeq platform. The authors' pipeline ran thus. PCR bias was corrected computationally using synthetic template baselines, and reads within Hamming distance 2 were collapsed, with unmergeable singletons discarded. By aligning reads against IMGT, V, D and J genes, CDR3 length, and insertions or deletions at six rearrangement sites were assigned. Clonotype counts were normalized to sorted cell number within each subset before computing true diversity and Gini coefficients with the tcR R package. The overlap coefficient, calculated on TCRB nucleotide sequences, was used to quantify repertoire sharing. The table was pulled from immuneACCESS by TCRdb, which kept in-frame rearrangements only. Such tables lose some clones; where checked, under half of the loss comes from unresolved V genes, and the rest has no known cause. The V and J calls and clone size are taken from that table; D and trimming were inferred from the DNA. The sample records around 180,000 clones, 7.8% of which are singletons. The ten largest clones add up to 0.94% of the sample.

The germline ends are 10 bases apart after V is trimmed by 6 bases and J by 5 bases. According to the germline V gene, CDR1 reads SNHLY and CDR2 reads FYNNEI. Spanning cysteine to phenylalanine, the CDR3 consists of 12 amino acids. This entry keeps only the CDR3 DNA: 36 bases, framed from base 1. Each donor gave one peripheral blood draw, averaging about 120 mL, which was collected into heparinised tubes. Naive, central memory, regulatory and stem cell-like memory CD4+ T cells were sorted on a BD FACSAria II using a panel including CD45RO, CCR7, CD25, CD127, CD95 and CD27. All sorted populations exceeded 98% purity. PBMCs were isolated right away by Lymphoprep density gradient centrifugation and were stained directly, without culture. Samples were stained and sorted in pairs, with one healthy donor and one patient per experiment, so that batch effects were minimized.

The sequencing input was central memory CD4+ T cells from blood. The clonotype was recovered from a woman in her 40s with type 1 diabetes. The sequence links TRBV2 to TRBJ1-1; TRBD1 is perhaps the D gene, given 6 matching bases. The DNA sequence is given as TGTGCCAGCAGCTCACAGGGAACTGAAGCTTTCTTT. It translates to CASSSQGTEAFF.